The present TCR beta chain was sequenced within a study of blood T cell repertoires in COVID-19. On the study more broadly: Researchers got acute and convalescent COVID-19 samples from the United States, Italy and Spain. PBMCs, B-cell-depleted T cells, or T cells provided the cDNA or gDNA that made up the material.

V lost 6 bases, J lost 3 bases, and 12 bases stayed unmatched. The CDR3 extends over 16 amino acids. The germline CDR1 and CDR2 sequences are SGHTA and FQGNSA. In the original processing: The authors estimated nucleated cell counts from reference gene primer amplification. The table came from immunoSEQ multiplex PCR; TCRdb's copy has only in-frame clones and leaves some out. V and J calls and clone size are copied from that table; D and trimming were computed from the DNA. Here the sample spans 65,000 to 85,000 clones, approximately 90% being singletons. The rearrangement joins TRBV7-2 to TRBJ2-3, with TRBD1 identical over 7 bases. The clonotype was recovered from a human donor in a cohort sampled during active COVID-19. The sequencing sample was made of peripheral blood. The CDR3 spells CASRRQGIKLTDTQYF. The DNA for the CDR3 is TGTGCCAGCAGGCGACAGGGTATAAAGCTGACAGATACGCAGTATTTT. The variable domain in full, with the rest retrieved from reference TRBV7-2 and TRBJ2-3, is GAGVSQSPSNKVTEKGKDVELRCDPISGHTALYWYRQSLGQGLEFLIYFQGNSAPDKSGLPSDRFSAERTGGSVSTLTIQRTQQEDSAVYLCASRRQGIKLTDTQYFGPGTRLTVL.